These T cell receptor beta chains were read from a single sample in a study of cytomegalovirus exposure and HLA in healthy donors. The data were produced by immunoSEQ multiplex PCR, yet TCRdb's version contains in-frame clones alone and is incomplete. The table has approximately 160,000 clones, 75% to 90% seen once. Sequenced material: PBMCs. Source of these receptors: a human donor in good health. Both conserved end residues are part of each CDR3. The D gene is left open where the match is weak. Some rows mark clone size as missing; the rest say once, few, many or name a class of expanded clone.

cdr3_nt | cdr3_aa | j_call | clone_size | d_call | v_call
TGTGCCAGCAGCCTACCGGGCGGGGGATACAATGAGCAGTTCTTC | CASSLPGGGYNEQFF | TRBJ2-1 | . | TRBD2 | TRBV5-5
TGTGCCAGCAGCCCGACTAGCGGGGGACTTAGCACAGATACGCAGTATTTT | CASSPTSGGLSTDTQYF | TRBJ2-3 | . | TRBD2 | TRBV7-3
TGCGCCAGCAGCCAAGATTCAGAAATATCTAACTATGGCTACACCTTC | CASSQDSEISNYGYTF | TRBJ1-2 | once | . | TRBV4-3
TGTGCCAGCAGTTCATGGACTAGCGGGGACCAAGAGACCCAGTACTTC | CASSSWTSGDQETQYF | TRBJ2-5 | . | TRBD2 | TRBV27
TGTGCCAGCAGTGGCATTAAGCGGGGGGGTTCCACAGATACGCAGTATTTT | CASSGIKRGGSTDTQYF | TRBJ2-3 | few | TRBD2 | TRBV25-1
TGTGCCAGCAGTCCACGGGGGACAGGGGGCGCGAAGAGCAATCAGCCCCAGCATTTT | CASSPRGTGGAKSNQPQHF | TRBJ1-5 | . | TRBD1 | TRBV27
TGCGCCAGCAGCTTGTCAGGCCCGATTAGATCACCCCTCCACTTT | CASSLSGPIRSPLHF | TRBJ1-6 | . | . | TRBV5-1
TGCGCCAGCAGCCAAGACACACAGGGTTCGCAGACCCAGTACTTC | CASSQDTQGSQTQYF | TRBJ2-5 | once | . | TRBV4-3
TGCGCCAGCAGCTGGACAGGGTTCGGAGGCTACACCTTC | CASSWTGFGGYTF | TRBJ1-2 | . | TRBD1 | TRBV5-1
TGTGCCAGCAGCCCGACAGGGGGAGCTAACTATGGCTACACCTTC | CASSPTGGANYGYTF | TRBJ1-2 | . | TRBD1 | TRBV7-9
TGCGCCAGCAGCGTGCGGATAGGGAACACCGGGGAGCTGTTTTTT | CASSVRIGNTGELFF | TRBJ2-2 | . | . | TRBV4-3
TGTGCCAGCAGCTTAAACAGCAACACCGGGGAGCTGTTTTTT | CASSLNSNTGELFF | TRBJ2-2 | . | . | TRBV7-6
TGTGCCATCAGTCCCCGGACTAGCAGGTACGAGCAGTACTTC | CAISPRTSRYEQYF | TRBJ2-7 | . | TRBD2 | TRBV10-3
TGTGCCAGCAGCCCTCGGGACGGGGGGTACGAGCAGTACTTC | CASSPRDGGYEQYF | TRBJ2-7 | once | TRBD2 | TRBV9
TGTGCCAGCAGTGAATATGGTGGTCAGGGTCATGGCTACACCTTC | CASSEYGGQGHGYTF | TRBJ1-2 | . | . | TRBV25-1
TGTGCCAGCAGCGTAGGTGCGGGAGCTACGGGGGAGCAGTACTTC | CASSVGAGATGEQYF | TRBJ2-7 | . | TRBD2 | TRBV9
TGTTCCAGCAGCTCAGGACAGGGGACGTTTGCAGATACGCAGTATTTT | CSSSSGQGTFADTQYF | TRBJ2-3 | once | TRBD1 | TRBV7-9
TGTGCCAGCAGCCCCCTCCAGGGAGGGTTCGCTGAAGCTTTCTTT | CASSPLQGGFAEAFF | TRBJ1-1 | . | . | TRBV9
TGTGCCAGCAGTGAGGGCAGCCTTAATGAAAAACTGTTTTTT | CASSEGSLNEKLFF | TRBJ1-4 | . | . | TRBV2
TGTGCCAGCAGCTTATTTCGACAGGGTAGGAATGAGCAGTTCTTC | CASSLFRQGRNEQFF | TRBJ2-1 | . | TRBD1 | TRBV13
TGTGCCACCCAAGACACCTACAGGGGCACTGAAGCTTTCTTT | CATQDTYRGTEAFF | TRBJ1-1 | . | TRBD1 | TRBV11-3
TGCGCCAGCAGCCAAAGCGGGGGGGTGTCGGAGACCCAGTACTTC | CASSQSGGVSETQYF | TRBJ2-5 | . | TRBD2 | TRBV4-1
TGTGCCAGCAGCTTAGGGGGACAAAACACTGAAGCTTTCTTT | CASSLGGQNTEAFF | TRBJ1-1 | . | . | TRBV7-6
TGCAGTGCTAGAGATGTCCCAGAAGCTTTCTTT | CSARDVPEAFF | TRBJ1-1 | . | . | TRBV20-1
TGTGCCAGCAGCTTGGAGCCTCAGGGGGCTGCCGGGGAGCTGTTTTTT | CASSLEPQGAAGELFF | TRBJ2-2 | . | TRBD1 | TRBV5-4
TGCGCCAGCAGCCAAGATTGGGAACAGGGTCGGCGGCTGTTTTTT | CASSQDWEQGRRLFF | TRBJ1-4 | . | . | TRBV4-3
TGTGCCAGCAGCCCTACAGGGGTAACGGCGTACCAAGAGACCCAGTACTTC | CASSPTGVTAYQETQYF | TRBJ2-5 | once | TRBD1 | TRBV28
TGTGCCAGTAGCACGATCGAAACGGACAGTAACACTGAAGCTTTCTTT | CASSTIETDSNTEAFF | TRBJ1-1 | . | . | TRBV19
TGTGCCAGCAGTTACAGGGGGACAGCCTCCGACTCGCAACTGTTTTTT | CASSYRGTASDSQLFF | TRBJ1-4 | . | TRBD1 | TRBV6-6
TGTGCCAGCAGCCCAGGACAGGTCCGGGAGACCCAGTACTTC | CASSPGQVRETQYF | TRBJ2-5 | once | TRBD1 | TRBV7-2
TGTGCCAGCAGGCCCCATGCAACCGGGACTCAAACCTACGAGCAGTACTTC | CASRPHATGTQTYEQYF | TRBJ2-7 | . | . | TRBV7-8
TGTGCCAGCAGTTACGGACAGGGCCTAGAGCAGTACTTC | CASSYGQGLEQYF | TRBJ2-7 | few | TRBD1 | TRBV6-5
TGTGCCAGAGCCGGTTGGGGCTACACCTTC | CARAGWGYTF | TRBJ1-2 | . | . | TRBV19
TGTGCCAGCAGCGTAGAGGGCAGGGGCGAGCAGTACTTC | CASSVEGRGEQYF | TRBJ2-7 | . | . | TRBV9
TGCAGCGCCAGGACTGGCACCTCTGGGGCCAACGTCCTGACTTTC | CSARTGTSGANVLTF | TRBJ2-6 | . | . | TRBV29-1
TGCGCCAGCAGCTTGGAAGGGACACCCCTTTCTGGCGAAAAACTGTTTTTT | CASSLEGTPLSGEKLFF | TRBJ1-4 | . | . | TRBV5-1
TGTGCCATCAGCCCGGGGGACCGCGCTGAAGCTTTCTTT | CAISPGDRAEAFF | TRBJ1-1 | . | . | TRBV10-3
TGTGCCAGCAGCTTTGCCGGGAATTCACCCCTCCACTTT | CASSFAGNSPLHF | TRBJ1-6 | . | . | TRBV11-2
TGCGCCAGCAGCCAGTGGGACAGTGAGGCAGACTATGGCTACACCTTC | CASSQWDSEADYGYTF | TRBJ1-2 | . | TRBD1 | TRBV4-3
TGTGCCAGCAGCGGGGGAGACTACAATGAGCAGTTCTTC | CASSGGDYNEQFF | TRBJ2-1 | . | . | TRBV6-4
TGTGCCAGCAGTTACGACAGGGGCAATCAGCCCCAGCATTTT | CASSYDRGNQPQHF | TRBJ1-5 | . | TRBD1 | TRBV2
TGCGCCAGCAGCCCGACAGTGTACACCGGGGAGCTGTTTTTT | CASSPTVYTGELFF | TRBJ2-2 | . | . | TRBV5-1
TGCGCCAGCAGCCAAGATTATAGCAATCAGCCCCAGCATTTT | CASSQDYSNQPQHF | TRBJ1-5 | . | . | TRBV4-3
TGTGCCAGCAGTTACGACGGGCGGGGAAAATACGAGCAGTACTTC | CASSYDGRGKYEQYF | TRBJ2-7 | . | . | TRBV6-5